Shown below are 31 T cell receptor beta chains from a single sample sequenced in a study of blood T cell repertoires in COVID-19. TCRdb's table, derived via immunoSEQ multiplex PCR, lists solely in-frame clones and lacks some. The table includes some 210,000 clones, about 90% detected once. The sequenced sample consisted of peripheral blood. These receptors all come from a man aged 30 to 39 with acute or convalescent COVID-19.

This chain joins TRBV16 and TRBJ1-5, with D hard to call. Germline CDR1 and CDR2: KGHSY and FQNENV. Trimming removed 3 bases at V and 8 bases at J, with 8 bases between. The CDR3 has 12 amino acids. The DNA for the CDR3 is TGTGCCAGCAGCCACGGGGTAGAGCCCCAGCATTTT. Its protein is CASSHGVEPQHF. The variable domain in full, with the rest retrieved from reference TRBV16 and TRBJ1-5, is GEEVAQTPKHLVRGEGQKAKLYCAPIKGHSYVFWYQQVLKNEFKFLISFQNENVFDETGMPKERFSAKCLPNSPCSLEIQATKLEDSAVYFCASSHGVEPQHFGDGTRLSIL.

V is TRBV28 and J is TRBJ2-7; 7 bases line up with TRBD1. Germline CDR1 reads MDHEN; CDR2 reads SYDVKM. The length of the CDR3 is 13 residues. V was clipped by 5 bases and J by 12 bases; unmatched bases: 13. The CDR3 DNA sequence: TGTGCCAGCAGTCGCCGGGACAGAGACTTGAGGTACTTC. This translates into CASSRRDRDLRYF.

This clone was seen just once. The rearrangement links TRBV28 to TRBJ2-5, with D perhaps TRBD1 (5 bases). The CDR3 contains 14 residues. V was trimmed by 2 bases and J by 4 bases, leaving 11 bases between them. Per germline, CDR1 MDHEN and CDR2 SYDVKM. CDR3 loop: CASSLQGTGETQYF. The CDR3 bases are TGTGCCAGCAGTTTACAGGGAACGGGAGAGACCCAGTACTTC.

This clone was counted a single time. The chain uses TRBV30 and TRBJ2-3; tentative D call: TRBD2 (5 bases). There are 15 residues in the CDR3. Per germline, CDR1 GTSNPN and CDR2 SVGIG (reference sequence). Between the trimmed V and J ends, which lost 0 bases and 0 bases, there was a span of 10 bases. The CDR3 loop reads CAWSVPGSSTDTQYF. In nucleotides, the CDR3 is TGTGCCTGGAGTGTACCGGGGTCTAGCACAGATACGCAGTATTTT.

This chain connects TRBV7-9 to TRBJ2-7; 11 bases map to TRBD1. This CDR3 is built from 18 residues. Looked up from germline, CDR1 is SEHNR and CDR2 is FQNEAQ (reference sequence). J was trimmed by 3 bases and V by 4 bases; bases with no gene match: 14. The CDR3 loop is CASSSAGTGGGWRYEQYF. CDR3 nucleotide sequence: TGTGCCAGCAGCTCCGCCGGGACAGGGGGGGGTTGGCGCTACGAGCAGTACTTC. Combining the CDR3 with reference TRBV7-9 and TRBJ2-7 gives the whole variable domain DTGVSQNPRHKITKRGQNVTFRCDPISEHNRLYWYRQTLGQGPEFLTYFQNEAQLEKSRLLSDRFSAERPKGSFSTLEIQRTEQGDSAMYLCASSSAGTGGGWRYEQYFGPGTRLTVT.

The chain is built from TRBV19 and TRBJ2-5; 7 bases match TRBD1. Per the germline V gene, CDR1 is LNHDA and CDR2 is SQIVND (reference sequence). J lost 5 bases, V lost 8 bases, and 8 bases had no gene match. CDR3 size: 13 residues. The CDR3 bases are TGTGCCAGTTGCCCGACAGGGCGGGAGACCCAGTACTTC. This codes for CASCPTGRETQYF.

The chain couples TRBV7-9 to TRBJ1-1, with D unclear. Germline CDR1 SEHNR, CDR2 FQNEAQ (reference sequence). This CDR3 comprises 14 residues. Trimming stripped 3 bases from V and 0 bases from J, with 8 bases between. CDR3 protein: CASSFPTVNTEAFF. CDR3 bases: TGTGCCAGCAGCTTCCCAACAGTGAACACTGAAGCTTTCTTT.

The chain employs TRBV6-1 and TRBJ1-5; TRBD1 might be the D (5 bases). Germline values: CDR1 MNHNS, CDR2 SASEGT. V lost 2 bases to trimming and J lost 4 bases, with 18 bases between them. The CDR3 is made up of 17 amino acids. CDR3 nucleotide sequence: TGTGCCAGCAGTGAAACGCCGACAGCGTACCATAATCAGCCCCAGCATTTT. This translates into CASSETPTAYHNQPQHF.

The chain recombines TRBV6-4 with TRBJ2-3; 9 bases match TRBD1. V lost 1 base, J lost 3 bases, and 11 bases stayed unmatched. The CDR3 is made up of 18 amino acids. Germline V CDR1 and CDR2: MRHNA, SNTAGT. The CDR3 protein is CASSDLNAWDRATDTQYF. The CDR3 coding sequence is TGTGCCAGCAGTGACTTAAACGCTTGGGACAGGGCGACAGATACGCAGTATTTT.

The chain combines TRBV10-1 with TRBJ2-7; 7 bases agree with TRBD2. With 7 bases clipped from V and 3 bases from J, the junction kept 6 bases outside the gene matches. From germline, CDR1 is WNHNN and CDR2 SYGVQD (reference sequence). The CDR3 is 13 residues long. This CDR3 is CASKQTSHYEQYF. The DNA of the CDR3 is TGCGCCAGCAAACAGACTAGCCACTACGAGCAGTACTTC.

A single count supports this clone. The rearrangement uses TRBV11-2 and TRBJ2-2; weak D call: TRBD2 (6 bases). This CDR3 is 15 amino acids long. Germline CDR1 reads SGHAT; CDR2 reads FQNNGV. Trimming removed 4 bases at V and 5 bases at J, with 14 bases between. CDR3 in amino acids: CASSSLGEVTGELFF. In nucleotides, the CDR3 is TGTGCCAGCAGCTCCCTCGGGGAGGTGACCGGGGAGCTGTTTTTT.

This chain links TRBV15 with TRBJ2-6; possible D gene TRBD2, 6 bases. V was trimmed by 1 base and J by 5 bases, leaving 21 bases between them. The CDR3 covers 19 residues. Germline V gene lookup returns CDR1 LNHNV and CDR2 YYDKDF (reference sequence). The CDR3 spells CATSRAPRWTGARANVLTF. CDR3 bases: TGTGCCACCAGCAGAGCCCCCCGGTGGACGGGAGCTAGGGCCAACGTCCTGACTTTC.

This clone was seen only once. V is TRBV5-1 and J is TRBJ1-5; TRBD1 agrees at 11 bases. V lost 7 bases to trimming and J lost 2 bases; unmatched junction nucleotides: 14. CDR3 length: 18 amino acids. Germline V gene sequence: CDR1 SGHRS, CDR2 YFSETQ. CDR3 in DNA: TGCGCCAGCTCCCCAGCGGGACAGGGGGTTGAAGGCAATCAGCCCCAGCATTTT. This encodes CASSPAGQGVEGNQPQHF. Looking up the rest from reference TRBV5-1 and TRBJ1-5 gives the full variable domain: KAGVTQTPRYLIKTRGQQVTLSCSPISGHRSVSWYQQTPGQGLQFLFEYFSETQRNKGNFPGRFSGRQFSNSRSEMNVSTLELGDSALYLCASSPAGQGVEGNQPQHFGDGTRLSIL.

The CDR3 here is CASSYSAARALEKLFF. The CDR3 region has the DNA TGTGCCAGCAGTTACTCGGCGGCGAGGGCATTAGAAAAACTGTTTTTT. This chain links TRBV6-5 with TRBJ1-4; D uncertain. The germline V gene encodes CDR1 MNHEY and CDR2 SVGAGI. V dropped 0 bases and J dropped 8 bases, with 16 bases sitting between them. The CDR3 spans 16 residues.

This chain joins TRBV28 and TRBJ2-5, with TRBD1 identical over 9 bases. Trimming cost V 2 bases and J 6 bases; bases outside gene matches: 4. Per germline, CDR1 MDHEN and CDR2 SYDVKM. The CDR3 has 14 residues. The CDR3 region is CASSLIGQGKTQYF. DNA for the CDR3: TGTGCCAGCAGTTTAATCGGACAGGGGAAGACCCAGTACTTC.

This chain uses TRBV10-1 with TRBJ2-3; 8 nucleotides match TRBD2. Trimming removed 5 bases from V and 5 bases from J; junction bases left unmatched: 6. CDR3 length equals 14 residues. From germline, CDR1 is WNHNN and CDR2 SYGVQD (reference sequence). CDR3 nucleotides: TGCGCCAGCAGTTTCGGACTAGCCCAAGATACGCAGTATTTT. Translation gives CASSFGLAQDTQYF.

V usage is TRBV27 and J usage is TRBJ1-5; D gene ambiguous. Germline loops: CDR1 MNHEY, CDR2 SMNVEV (reference sequence). The V and J ends lost 3 bases and 2 bases respectively, with 11 bases between them. The CDR3 consists of 15 residues. The CDR3 spells CASSFSSSGNQPQHF. CDR3 bases: TGTGCCAGCAGTTTCTCCTCTTCGGGCAATCAGCCCCAGCATTTT.

The genes are TRBV4-1 and TRBJ1-3; 7 nucleotides agree with TRBD1. Germline V gives CDR1 MGHRA, CDR2 YSYEKL. V lost 2 bases, J lost 0 bases, and 4 bases stayed unmatched. CDR3 length: 16 residues. The CDR3 is CASSQRWDSSGNTIYF. In DNA form, the CDR3 reads TGCGCCAGCAGCCAACGATGGGACAGCTCTGGAAACACCATATATTTT.

The genes are TRBV19 and TRBJ2-7, with D possibly TRBD2 on 5 matching bases. This CDR3 has 14 residues. The V end lost 5 bases, the J end lost 2 bases, and 13 bases lay between the germline ends. The germline V gene encodes CDR1 LNHDA and CDR2 SQIVND (reference sequence). The DNA of the CDR3 is TGTGCCAGTAGTCTGAGGGCACAAACCTACGAGCAGTACTTC. It translates to CASSLRAQTYEQYF.

This chain joins TRBV29-1 and TRBJ2-7; D not certain. Germline V CDR1 and CDR2: SQVTM, ANQGSEA. Trimming shortened V by 5 bases and J by 2 bases, and 7 bases separated the two germline ends. This CDR3 region has 11 residues. CDR3 nucleotide sequence: TGCAGCGTTCGGGTGACCTACGAGCAGTACTTC. Translated, it gives CSVRVTYEQYF.

The chain joins TRBV9 to TRBJ2-7; tentatively, D is TRBD2 (6 bases). Trimming took 1 base from V and 9 from J, leaving 14 bases between them. The CDR3 runs to 13 residues. CDR1 SGDLS and CDR2 YYNGEE come from the germline V gene. DNA for the CDR3: TGTGCCAGCAGCGTACAGGACGGGACTCGGCAGTACTTC. This codes for CASSVQDGTRQYF.

The rearrangement joins TRBV18 to TRBJ1-1; D call uncertain. The V and J ends lost 3 bases and 0 bases respectively, with 11 bases between them. The length of the CDR3 is 15 residues. Per the germline V gene, CDR1 is KGHSH and CDR2 is LQKENI. CDR3: CASSPPGVMNTEAFF. The CDR3, as DNA: TGTGCCAGCTCACCCCCCGGGGTAATGAACACTGAAGCTTTCTTT. Full variable domain (missing parts from reference TRBV18 and TRBJ1-1): NAGVMQNPRHLVRRRGQEARLRCSPMKGHSHVYWYRQLPEEGLKFMVYLQKENIIDESGMPKERFSAEFPKEGPSILRIQQVVRGDSAAYFCASSPPGVMNTEAFFGQGTRLTVV.

This chain joins TRBV28 and TRBJ1-5; the match to TRBD1 covers 8 bases. The CDR3 extends over 15 amino acids. V shed 8 bases, J shed 6 bases, and the junction held 12 bases outside the gene matches. Germline-derived CDR1 and CDR2 are MDHEN and SYDVKM. CDR3 DNA: TGTGCCAGCGTCCCGGGACAGGTAGTTTCTCAGCCCCAGCATTTT. It is translated as CASVPGQVVSQPQHF.

The chain joins TRBV28 to TRBJ1-5; 8 nucleotides match TRBD1. The CDR3 contains 15 residues. With V trimmed by 2 bases and J by 0 bases, 0 bases remained unmatched. The germline V gene encodes CDR1 MDHEN and CDR2 SYDVKM. This chain's CDR3 is CASSLGTGSNQPQHF. DNA of the CDR3: TGTGCCAGCAGTTTAGGGACAGGTAGCAATCAGCCCCAGCATTTT.

The chain uses TRBV11-2 and TRBJ2-3; TRBD2 matches 8 bases. CDR3 length equals 16 residues. Trimming cost V 5 bases and J 6 bases; bases outside gene matches: 13. Germline loops: CDR1 SGHAT, CDR2 FQNNGV. The CDR3 reads CASSVWQRGRADTQYF. The CDR3 coding sequence is TGTGCCAGCAGCGTTTGGCAGCGGGGGCGGGCGGATACGCAGTATTTT.

The V and J genes are TRBV19 and TRBJ1-1; perhaps TRBD1 as D (6 bases). Germline values: CDR1 LNHDA, CDR2 SQIVND (reference sequence). Trimming stripped 3 bases from V and 5 bases from J, with 10 bases between. This CDR3 comprises 13 residues. The CDR3 region is CASSMGARTEAFF. The CDR3 DNA reads TGTGCCAGTAGTATGGGGGCGAGGACTGAAGCTTTCTTT.

The chain uses TRBV6-1 and TRBJ2-1; D might be TRBD1 (6 bases). Trimming removed 2 bases at V and 9 bases at J, with 14 bases between. The CDR3 length is 14 residues. The germline V gene encodes CDR1 MNHNS and CDR2 SASEGT. The CDR3 DNA reads as TGTGCCAGCAGTGAAACCGACAGGCTGGGTGAGCAGTTCTTC. It yields the protein CASSETDRLGEQFF.

V is TRBV2 and J is TRBJ2-5, with TRBD2 identical over 10 bases. CDR3 length equals 16 residues. V was pared by 2 bases and J by 0 bases, with 3 bases of the junction left unmatched. Germline CDR1 is SNHLY and CDR2 is FYNNEI. CDR3 nucleotide sequence: TGTGCCAGCAGTGAACTAGCGGGGGCCTACCAAGAGACCCAGTACTTC. Amino acid sequence: CASSELAGAYQETQYF.

This clone has a single count. The rearrangement joins TRBV28 to TRBJ2-7; 7 bases align to TRBD1. Germline V CDR1 and CDR2: MDHEN, SYDVKM. CDR3 length equals 11 residues. V lost 6 bases, J lost 9 bases, and 5 bases stayed unmatched. CDR3 loop: CASRGDSLQYF. As DNA, the CDR3 is TGTGCCAGCAGGGGGGACAGCTTGCAGTACTTC.

The chain joins TRBV28 to TRBJ1-2; D not resolved. Trimming took off 7 bases at V and 8 bases at J, with 23 bases between the two ends. This CDR3 contains 15 residues. Germline CDR1 MDHEN, CDR2 SYDVKM. This chain's CDR3 is CASTARLTIPRGYTF. CDR3 in DNA: TGTGCCAGCACCGCCAGACTTACGATCCCCCGAGGCTACACCTTC.

The chain has TRBV30 and TRBJ1-2; possibly TRBD1 for D (6 bases). Germline V gene sequence: CDR1 GTSNPN, CDR2 SVGIG (reference sequence). The V and J ends lost 4 bases and 1 base respectively, with 16 bases between them. The CDR3 contains 15 residues. CDR3 sequence: CAWTLGAAINYGYTF. The CDR3 coding sequence is TGTGCCTGGACTTTGGGGGCAGCCATTAACTATGGCTACACCTTC.